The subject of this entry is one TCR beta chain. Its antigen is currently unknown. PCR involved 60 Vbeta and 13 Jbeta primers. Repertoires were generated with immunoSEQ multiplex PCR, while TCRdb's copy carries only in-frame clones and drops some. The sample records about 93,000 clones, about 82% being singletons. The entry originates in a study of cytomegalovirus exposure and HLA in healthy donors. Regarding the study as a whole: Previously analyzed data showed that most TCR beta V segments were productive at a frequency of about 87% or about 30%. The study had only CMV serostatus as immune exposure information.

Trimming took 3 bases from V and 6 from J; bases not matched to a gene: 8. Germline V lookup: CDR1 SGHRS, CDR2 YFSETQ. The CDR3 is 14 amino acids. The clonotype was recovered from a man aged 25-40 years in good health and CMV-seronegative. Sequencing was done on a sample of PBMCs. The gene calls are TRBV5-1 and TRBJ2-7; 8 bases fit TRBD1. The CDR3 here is CASSYPGQVAEQYF. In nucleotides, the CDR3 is TGCGCCAGCAGCTACCCGGGACAGGTAGCCGAGCAGTACTTC.